This TCR beta chain was found in a study of blood T cell repertoires in COVID-19. About the study: Sites in the United States, Italy and Spain provided acute and convalescent COVID-19 samples. Sources were T cells, B-cell-depleted T cells, or PBMCs; the material itself was cDNA or gDNA.

Generated by immunoSEQ multiplex PCR, the TCRdb table keeps only in-frame clones and is missing some. Among tens of thousands of clones, over 80% were seen once, and the ten largest hold under 6.5%. The V gene lost 4 bases and the J gene lost 4 bases, with 7 bases spanning the gap. Looked up from germline, CDR1 is MNHNY and CDR2 is SVGAGI (reference sequence). The CDR3 totals 12 residues. The genes are TRBV6-6 and TRBJ1-2; D gene ambiguous. The source material was peripheral blood. The sequence was collected from a man aged 50 or older with active COVID-19. CDR3 in DNA: TGTGCCAGCAGTTCCTCGAGCTATGGCTACACCTTC. Amino acids: CASSSSSYGYTF.